This T cell receptor beta chain was captured in a study of blood T cell repertoires in COVID-19. Across the whole study: Some COVID-19 samples were acute and others convalescent; all came from the United States, Italy and Spain. In each case, the material was cDNA or gDNA derived from T cells, B-cell-depleted T cells, or PBMCs.

Germline V gene sequence: CDR1 SGHTA, CDR2 FQGNSA. There are 15 residues in the CDR3. V was clipped by 9 bases and J by 6 bases; unmatched bases: 14. Sequencing used immunoSEQ multiplex PCR; TCRdb keeps in-frame clones, though not all of them. The data hold fewer than 130,000 clones, with 76% observed a single time. V and J are TRBV7-2 and TRBJ2-1; 7 nucleotides align to TRBD2. This clonotype was obtained from a woman of 80 years or more with acute or convalescent COVID-19. Sequencing was done on a sample of peripheral blood. The DNA of the CDR3 is TGTGCCAGTACCTATGAGGCGGGAGCCCTCAATGAGCAGTTCTTC. Translated: CASTYEAGALNEQFF.